The T cell receptor beta chain described here comes from a study of Graves' ophthalmopathy and Graves' hyperthyroidism. Study summary: The collection of peripheral blood took place at initial diagnosis, before any treatment.

Study results and caveats: This model predicted ophthalmopathy progression (sensitivity 70% to 71%, specificity about 72%). Blood shared most expanded thyroid clonotypes above 0.001 frequency.

This clonotype was counted at least ten times. The target antigen is unknown. From RNA, the CDR3 regions of TCR beta chains were amplified and sequenced. RT-PCR in the first round used HTBI primers; a second-round multiplex PCR followed. TCRdb itself ran the multiplex PCR reads through MiXCR, one entry per CDR3 protein. The repertoire holds around 470,000 distinct CDR3 sequences, with approximately 15% as singletons. The CDR3 runs to 14 residues. Germline CDR1 and CDR2: SGHTA and FQGNSA. V lost 8 bases and J lost 3, with 16 bases in between. The receptor was derived from a woman aged 25-40 years with Graves' ophthalmopathy. V gene TRBV7-2 combines with J gene TRBJ1-1, with D perhaps TRBD1 (5 bases). Sequenced material: blood. CDR3 in DNA: TGTGCCAGCTGCTCTTTGGGGGTGGACACTGAAGCTTTCTTT. It translates to CASCSLGVDTEAFF. Full variable domain (outside the CDR3, taken from reference TRBV7-2 and TRBJ1-1): GAGVSQSPSNKVTEKGKDVELRCDPISGHTALYWYRQSLGQGLEFLIYFQGNSAPDKSGLPSDRFSAERTGGSVSTLTIQRTQQEDSAVYLCASCSLGVDTEAFFGQGTRLTVV.